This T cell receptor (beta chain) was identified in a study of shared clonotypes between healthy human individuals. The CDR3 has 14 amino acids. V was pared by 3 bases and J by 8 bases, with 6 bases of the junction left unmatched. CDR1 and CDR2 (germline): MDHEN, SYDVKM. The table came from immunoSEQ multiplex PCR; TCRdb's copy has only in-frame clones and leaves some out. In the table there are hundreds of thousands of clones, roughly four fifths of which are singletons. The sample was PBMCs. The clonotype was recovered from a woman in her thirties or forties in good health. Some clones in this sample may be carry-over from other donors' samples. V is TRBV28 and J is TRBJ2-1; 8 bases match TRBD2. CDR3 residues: CASSLGLVVYEQFF. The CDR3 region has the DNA TGTGCCAGCAGTTTGGGACTAGTGGTCTATGAGCAGTTCTTC.